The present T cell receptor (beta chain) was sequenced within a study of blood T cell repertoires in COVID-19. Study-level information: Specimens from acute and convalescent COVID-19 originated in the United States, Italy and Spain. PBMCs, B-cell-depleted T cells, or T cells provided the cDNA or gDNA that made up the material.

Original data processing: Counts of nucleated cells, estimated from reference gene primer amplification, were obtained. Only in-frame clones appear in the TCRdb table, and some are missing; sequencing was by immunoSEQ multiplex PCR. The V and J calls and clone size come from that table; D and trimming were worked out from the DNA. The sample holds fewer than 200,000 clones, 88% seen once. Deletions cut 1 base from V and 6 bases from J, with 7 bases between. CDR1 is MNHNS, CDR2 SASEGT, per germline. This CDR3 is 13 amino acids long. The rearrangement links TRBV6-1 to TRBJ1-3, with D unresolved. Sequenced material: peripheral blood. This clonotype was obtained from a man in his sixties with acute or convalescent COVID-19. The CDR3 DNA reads TGTGCCAGCAGTGAAGGTCGCGAAAACACCATATATTTT. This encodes CASSEGRENTIYF.